These 10 T cell receptor beta chains came from one sample sequenced in a study of cytomegalovirus exposure and HLA in healthy donors. Sequenced by immunoSEQ multiplex PCR; TCRdb stores in-frame clones only, minus some. The sample carries under 150,000 clones, approximately 86% recorded once. The sample was PBMCs. These receptor sequences come from a man aged 18 to 29 in good health and CMV-seropositive.

This clone appeared once. This chain connects TRBV6-1 to TRBJ1-1; no definite D call. Trimming took off 4 bases at V and 7 bases at J, with 13 bases between the two ends. CDR1 is MNHNS, CDR2 SASEGT, per germline. The CDR3 covers 13 residues. The CDR3 DNA sequence: TGTGCCAGCAGTGCTACAGAGACCGTTGAAGCTTTCTTT. As protein: CASSATETVEAFF.

The rearrangement uses TRBV19 and TRBJ2-3; D might be TRBD2 (6 bases). This CDR3 comprises 15 residues. The V end was cut by 6 bases, the J end by 4 bases, with 17 bases between. Looked up from germline, CDR1 is LNHDA and CDR2 is SQIVND (reference sequence). CDR3 loop: CASRATYSGADTQYF. The DNA of the CDR3 is TGTGCCAGTAGAGCGACCTACTCGGGGGCAGATACGCAGTATTTT. Filled out from reference TRBV19 and TRBJ2-3, the complete variable domain reads DGGITQSPKYLFRKEGQNVTLSCEQNLNHDAMYWYRQDPGQGLRLIYYSQIVNDFQKGDIAEGYSVSREKKESFPLTVTSAQKNPTAFYLCASRATYSGADTQYFGPGTRLTVL.

This clone was counted a few times. This chain joins TRBV5-1 and TRBJ2-7; TRBD2 agrees at 13 bases. Trimming cost V 4 bases and J 6 bases; bases outside gene matches: 10. There are 16 residues in the CDR3. Germline V gene data show CDR1 as SGHRS and CDR2 as YFSETQ. The CDR3 region has the DNA TGCGCCAGCAGCCCACAGGGACTAGCGGGAACGGCCGAGCAGTACTTC. Translating it yields CASSPQGLAGTAEQYF. Drawing the rest from reference TRBV5-1 and TRBJ2-7, the complete variable domain is KAGVTQTPRYLIKTRGQQVTLSCSPISGHRSVSWYQQTPGQGLQFLFEYFSETQRNKGNFPGRFSGRQFSNSRSEMNVSTLELGDSALYLCASSPQGLAGTAEQYFGPGTRLTVT.

The chain recombines TRBV11-3 with TRBJ2-5, with 7 bases lining up with TRBD2. The length of the CDR3 is 17 residues. Unmatched junction bases numbered 11, after V lost 3 bases and J lost 1 base. CDR1 is SGHNT, CDR2 YENEEA, per germline. CDR3 residues: CASSLPDPLAFQETQYF. The CDR3, as DNA: TGTGCCAGCAGCTTGCCCGACCCACTAGCGTTCCAAGAGACCCAGTACTTC.

This clone showed up many times. This chain links TRBV7-8 with TRBJ2-7; tentatively, D is TRBD2 (6 bases). The V gene's germline CDR1 is SGHVS and CDR2 FQNEAQ. This CDR3 has 15 amino acids. The V and J ends lost 4 bases and 4 bases respectively, with 17 bases between them. The CDR3 DNA follows: TGTGCCAGCAGCTGGGGAGCTAGCGAAGGGTACGAGCAGTACTTC. Translating it yields CASSWGASEGYEQYF.

This chain joins TRBV2 and TRBJ1-5, with a possible D match to TRBD1 (5 bases). CDR3 length: 14 amino acids. Germline V gene lookup returns CDR1 SNHLY and CDR2 FYNNEI. Trimming pared 4 bases from V and 2 bases from J, leaving 9 bases between. In DNA form, the CDR3 reads TGTGCCAGCAGTGGTGCAGGGCGCAATCAGCCCCAGCATTTT. This sequence encodes CASSGAGRNQPQHF.

The rearrangement uses TRBV30 and TRBJ2-3, with 8 bases lining up with TRBD1. In germline, CDR1 is GTSNPN, CDR2 SVGIG (reference sequence). The CDR3 has 15 residues. With V trimmed by 2 bases and J by 2 bases, 6 bases remained unmatched. The CDR3 loop is CAWSWTGHSTDTQYF. The DNA of the CDR3 is TGTGCCTGGAGTTGGACAGGGCATTCCACAGATACGCAGTATTTT.

V is TRBV5-1 and J is TRBJ2-3; 9 bases align to TRBD2. The CDR3 runs to 15 residues. V shed 4 bases, J shed 2 bases, and the junction held 5 bases outside the gene matches. The germline V gene has CDR1 SGHRS and CDR2 YFSETQ. The CDR3 region is CASSPRGGFTDTQYF. DNA for the CDR3: TGCGCCAGCAGCCCGCGGGGGGGATTCACAGATACGCAGTATTTT. The full variable domain, its missing parts supplied by reference TRBV5-1 and TRBJ2-3, is KAGVTQTPRYLIKTRGQQVTLSCSPISGHRSVSWYQQTPGQGLQFLFEYFSETQRNKGNFPGRFSGRQFSNSRSEMNVSTLELGDSALYLCASSPRGGFTDTQYFGPGTRLTVL.

V usage is TRBV19 and J usage is TRBJ2-7; tentatively, D is TRBD1 (6 bases). This CDR3 is built from 17 residues. Germline CDR1 reads LNHDA; CDR2 reads SQIVND (reference sequence). V was pared by 5 bases and J by 3 bases, with 23 bases between. DNA for the CDR3: TGTGCCAGTAGTCCGCGCTCAATGGGACATGGGGACTACGAGCAGTACTTC. Its protein is CASSPRSMGHGDYEQYF. Filled out from reference TRBV19 and TRBJ2-7, the complete variable domain reads DGGITQSPKYLFRKEGQNVTLSCEQNLNHDAMYWYRQDPGQGLRLIYYSQIVNDFQKGDIAEGYSVSREKKESFPLTVTSAQKNPTAFYLCASSPRSMGHGDYEQYFGPGTRLTVT.

The V gene is TRBV6-5, the J gene TRBJ2-1; D perhaps matches TRBD2 (6 bases). V was clipped by 10 bases and J by 6 bases, with 13 bases between them. The CDR3 has 12 amino acids. The germline CDR1 and CDR2 sequences are MNHEY and SVGAGI. The CDR3 here is CATGWRGNEQFF. In DNA, the CDR3 is TGTGCCACCGGGTGGAGGGGCAATGAGCAGTTCTTC.